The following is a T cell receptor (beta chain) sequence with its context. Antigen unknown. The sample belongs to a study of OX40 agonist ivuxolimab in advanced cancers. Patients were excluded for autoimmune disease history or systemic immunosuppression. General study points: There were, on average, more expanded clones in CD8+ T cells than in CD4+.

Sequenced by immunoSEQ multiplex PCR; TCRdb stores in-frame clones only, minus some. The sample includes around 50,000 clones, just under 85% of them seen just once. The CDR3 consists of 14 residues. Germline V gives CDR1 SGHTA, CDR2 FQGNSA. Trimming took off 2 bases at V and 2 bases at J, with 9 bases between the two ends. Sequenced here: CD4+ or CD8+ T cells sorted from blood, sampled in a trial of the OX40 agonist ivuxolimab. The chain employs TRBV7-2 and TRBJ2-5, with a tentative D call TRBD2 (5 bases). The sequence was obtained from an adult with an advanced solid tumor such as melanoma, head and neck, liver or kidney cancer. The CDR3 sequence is CASSLRGNQETQYF. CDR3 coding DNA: TGTGCCAGCAGCTTACGGGGAAATCAAGAGACCCAGTACTTC.